Below, 5 T cell receptor beta chains from the same sample are listed, as sequenced in a study of T cells in Graves' hyperthyroidism and ophthalmopathy. The source material, RNA transcripts, was used to amplify TCR beta CDR3 regions. First-round RT-PCR with HTBI primers amplified the TCR CDR3 region. TCRdb ran MiXCR on the multiplex PCR reads and lists one entry per CDR3 protein. The data contain some 570,000 distinct CDR3 sequences, approximately 14% of them singletons. The sample was blood. The receptors were sampled from a woman aged 18-29 years with Graves' ophthalmopathy.

This clonotype was found a few times. The rearrangement uses TRBV30 and TRBJ2-1, with 9 bases lining up with TRBD1. This CDR3 is built from 13 residues. The germline gives CDR1 GTSNPN, CDR2 SVGIG (reference sequence). The junction had 9 bases not matched to a gene; V was cut back by 0 bases and J by 15 bases. DNA for the CDR3: TGTGCCTGGAGTGTACTCCGAGGACAGGGGTCGTTCTTC. Its translation is CAWSVLRGQGSFF. Full variable domain (rest looked up from reference TRBV30 and TRBJ2-1): SQTIHQWPATLVQPVGSPLSLECTVEGTSNPNLYWYRQAAGRGLQLLFYSVGIGQISSEVPQNLSASRPQDRQFILSSKKLLLSDSGFYLCAWSVLRGQGSFFGPGTRLTVL.

This rearrangement joins TRBV3-1 to TRBJ2-7; D is ambiguous. The ends were cut back, 0 bases at V and 4 bases at J, with 13 bases in the middle. This CDR3 region has 15 residues. From germline, CDR1 is LGHDT and CDR2 YNNKEL (reference sequence). CDR3 sequence reads: CASSQDVRPQYEQYF. For the CDR3, the DNA is TGTGCCAGCAGCCAAGACGTCCGCCCCCAATACGAGCAGTACTTC.

Remarks on this clonotype: At one end, the junction sequence differs from germline, possibly due to a read error. The rearrangement uses TRBV7-2 and TRBJ1-3; the D is unclear. The CDR3 is made up of 13 amino acids. CDR1 is SGHTA and CDR2 is FQGNSA in the germline V gene. The CDR3 spells CASNLALRNTIYF. The DNA for the CDR3 is TGTGCCAGCAACTTAGCACTCAGAAACACCATATATTTT.

CDR3 sequence: CASSLVRLRDYGYTF. The CDR3, as DNA: TGTGCCAGCAGCTTAGTGAGACTTCGGGACTATGGCTACACCTTC. The V gene is TRBV5-6, the J gene TRBJ1-2; D is uncertain. Trimming pared 2 bases from V and 3 bases from J, leaving 14 bases between. The V gene's germline CDR1 is SGHDT and CDR2 YYEEEE. The CDR3 totals 15 residues.

This clonotype was observed at least ten times. The chain has TRBV7-9 and TRBJ2-7; D gene unclear. Germline assignment: CDR1 SEHNR and CDR2 FQNEAQ (reference sequence). The CDR3 is 13 amino acids. V was clipped by 7 bases and J by 2 bases, with 12 bases between them. The CDR3 is CASTVGSAYEQYF. The DNA of the CDR3 is TGTGCCAGCACCGTGGGCTCTGCCTACGAGCAGTACTTC.